A selection of T cell receptor beta chains follows, all from one sample in a study of blood T cell repertoires in COVID-19. Method: immunoSEQ multiplex PCR; TCRdb's copy keeps in-frame clones and lacks some. Seen here are about 300,000 clones, roughly 87% observed once, and the top ten hold approximately 5%. Sequencing input: PBMCs or T cells enriched from blood (not recorded which). The receptors derive from a woman in her twenties or thirties who had recovered from COVID-19. CDR3s include the opening cysteine and the closing phenylalanine or tryptophan. A D gene is named only where the DNA matches it firmly. A clone size is listed for some rows: how often the clone was seen (once, few, many), or a class if it is expanded.

j_call,v_call,clone_size,d_call,cdr3_aa,cdr3_nt
TRBJ1-3,TRBV30,-,-,CAWSAGDRGNTIYF,TGTGCCTGGAGTGCCGGAGACAGGGGAAACACCATATATTTT
TRBJ2-3,TRBV28,-,TRBD1,CASRTPGQGTDTQYF,TGTGCCAGCAGAACCCCGGGACAGGGGACAGATACGCAGTATTTT
TRBJ2-7,TRBV30,-,TRBD1,CARKAGGWWNEQYF,TGTGCCCGGAAAGCAGGGGGCTGGTGGAACGAGCAGTACTTC
TRBJ2-2,TRBV4-2,-,-,CASSQPGTQRNTGELFF,TGTGCCAGCAGCCAGCCCGGGACACAACGAAACACCGGGGAGCTGTTTTTT
TRBJ2-3,TRBV19,-,TRBD1,CASSLSGTGGTDTQYF,TGTGCCAGTAGTCTCTCCGGGACAGGGGGCACAGATACGCAGTATTTT
TRBJ2-1,TRBV9,-,TRBD1,CASSGQGADYNEQFF,TGTGCCAGCAGCGGACAGGGGGCTGACTACAATGAGCAGTTCTTC
TRBJ1-1,TRBV2,once,TRBD1,CASSGRVSQGVFF,TGTGCCAGCTCCGGACGGGTGTCTCAGGGGGTTTTCTTT
TRBJ2-7,TRBV5-1,-,TRBD1,CASSETGVSYEQYF,TGCGCCAGCAGCGAGACAGGGGTCTCCTACGAGCAGTACTTC
TRBJ1-5,TRBV7-9,-,-,CASSSPPGGDGNQPQHF,TGTGCCAGCAGTAGCCCCCCGGGGGGGGATGGCAATCAGCCCCAGCATTTT
TRBJ1-1,TRBV12-5,-,-,CASGLVLGGGVNTEAFF,TGTGCTAGTGGTTTGGTATTGGGGGGAGGTGTGAACACTGAAGCTTTCTTT
TRBJ2-7,TRBV19,once,TRBD1,CASSGAPGTGEDEQYF,TGTGCCAGTAGTGGAGCCCCCGGGACAGGGGAGGACGAGCAGTACTTC
TRBJ1-6,TRBV12-3/TRBV12-4,-,-,CASRFGNSPLHF,TGTGCCAGCAGATTCGGTAATTCACCCCTCCACTTT
TRBJ2-7,TRBV28,-,TRBD1,CASSPPGQTYEQYF,TGTGCCAGCAGCCCCCCGGGACAGACCTACGAGCAGTACTTC
TRBJ1-2,TRBV27,-,TRBD1,CASSHRQGAANYGYTF,TGTGCCAGCAGTCACCGACAGGGGGCGGCTAACTATGGCTACACCTTC
TRBJ1-4,TRBV5-4,-,TRBD1,CASSSTGGPTNEKLFF,TGTGCCAGCAGCTCGACAGGGGGCCCTACTAATGAAAAACTGTTTTTT
TRBJ2-6,TRBV19,-,-,CASSVGSSGANVLTF,TGTGCCAGTAGTGTCGGGAGTTCTGGGGCCAACGTCCTGACTTTC
TRBJ1-1,TRBV5-1,-,-,CASRREGERTAFF,TGCGCCAGCAGACGAGAGGGGGAACGTACGGCTTTCTTT
TRBJ2-7,TRBV5-1,-,-,CASSTRVGYEQYF,TGCGCCAGCAGTACCAGGGTAGGCTACGAGCAGTACTTC
TRBJ1-6,TRBV5-1,-,-,CASSSGSGGSPLHF,TGCGCCAGCAGCTCGGGTAGCGGGGGCTCACCCCTCCACTTT
TRBJ1-1,TRBV6-6,-,TRBD1,CASSPRDRAGGTEAFF,TGTGCCAGCAGCCCCCGGGACAGGGCGGGGGGCACTGAAGCTTTCTTT
TRBJ1-1,TRBV30,-,-,CAWRARDTEAFF,TGTGCCTGGAGGGCGAGGGACACTGAAGCTTTCTTT
TRBJ1-1,TRBV9,-,-,CASSVAGDPLNTEAFF,TGTGCCAGCAGCGTAGCAGGGGACCCACTGAACACTGAAGCTTTCTTT
TRBJ1-1,TRBV27,-,TRBD1,CASSTGQVAGTEAFF,TGTGCCAGCAGCACCGGACAGGTCGCGGGCACTGAAGCTTTCTTT
TRBJ1-2,TRBV5-4,-,TRBD1,CASSPRTGGNGYTF,TGTGCCAGCAGCCCCCGGACAGGGGGCAATGGCTACACCTTC
TRBJ2-1,TRBV27,-,-,CASGQTGYNEQFF,TGTGCCAGCGGTCAAACCGGGTACAATGAGCAGTTCTTC
TRBJ2-2,TRBV7-9,-,TRBD2,CASSAPGGSAGELFF,TGTGCCAGCAGCGCCCCGGGGGGTAGCGCCGGGGAGCTGTTTTTT
TRBJ1-5,TRBV7-8,-,-,CASSTSTVRYQPQHF,TGTGCCAGCAGCACCTCGACGGTCAGGTATCAGCCCCAGCATTTT
TRBJ2-1,TRBV7-3,few,-,CASSLASYNEQFF,TGTGCCAGCAGCTTAGCTAGCTACAATGAGCAGTTCTTC
TRBJ1-1,TRBV27,-,-,CASTLSVTDDTEAFF,TGTGCCAGCACTCTCTCGGTGACAGATGACACTGAAGCTTTCTTT
TRBJ1-1,TRBV9,-,TRBD1,CASSADRGFSMNTEAFF,TGTGCCAGCAGCGCGGACAGGGGGTTCTCCATGAACACTGAAGCTTTCTTT
TRBJ1-2,TRBV30,-,TRBD1,CASFPETGAYGYTF,TGTGCCTCCTTTCCCGAGACAGGGGCCTATGGCTACACCTTC
TRBJ1-5,TRBV6-5,once,TRBD1,CASRTGQRRPQHF,TGTGCCAGCAGGACAGGGCAGCGGAGGCCCCAGCATTTT
TRBJ2-7,TRBV5-1,few,TRBD1,CASSPTGARAEQYF,TGCGCCAGCAGCCCGACAGGGGCTCGAGCCGAGCAGTACTTC
TRBJ1-1,TRBV6-5,-,-,CASSYGRHTEAFF,TGTGCCAGCAGTTACGGGCGACACACTGAAGCTTTCTTT
TRBJ1-2,TRBV5-6,few,-,CASSLARDGYTF,TGTGCCAGCAGCTTGGCCAGGGATGGCTACACCTTC
TRBJ2-1,TRBV19,-,-,CASSIGGLRSYNEQFF,TGTGCCAGTAGTATAGGGGGCCTACGCTCCTACAATGAGCAGTTCTTC